The 16 T cell receptor beta chains below were found in one sample sequenced in a study of radiotherapy plus CTLA-4 blockade in lung cancer. Data came from immunoSEQ multiplex PCR; TCRdb stores just in-frame clones and leaves some out. The sample records roughly 90,000 clones, about four fifths being singletons. The material was peripheral blood, obtained from a patient treated with radiotherapy plus ipilimumab. These receptors were collected from a human donor with non-small cell lung cancer that progressed on radiotherapy plus ipilimumab.

The chain links TRBV7-8 to TRBJ2-3; possible D gene TRBD2, 6 bases. Germline V gene data show CDR1 as SGHVS and CDR2 as FQNEAQ. Between the trimmed V and J ends, which lost 4 bases and 3 bases, there was a span of 14 bases. The CDR3 totals 15 residues. CDR3 amino acids: CASSSSPGVTDTQYF. CDR3 bases: TGTGCCAGCAGCTCATCCCCGGGAGTAACAGATACGCAGTATTTT.

The chain couples TRBV6-1 to TRBJ2-5; no clear D. V was clipped by 5 bases and J by 5 bases, with 6 bases between them. CDR1 MNHNS and CDR2 SASEGT come from the germline V gene. The CDR3 runs to 11 residues. CDR3 sequence: CASSYLETQYF. The CDR3 DNA sequence: TGTGCCAGCAGTTACCTTGAGACCCAGTACTTC.

This sequence joins TRBV27 and TRBJ1-2; D might be TRBD1 (5 bases). Trimming took off 6 bases at V and 2 bases at J, with 10 bases between the two ends. This CDR3 comprises 13 residues. Germline-derived CDR1 and CDR2 are MNHEY and SMNVEV (reference sequence). The CDR3 region is CASSTGRNYGYTF. CDR3 bases: TGTGCCAGCAGCACGGGACGGAACTATGGCTACACCTTC.

The rearrangement links TRBV19 to TRBJ2-1, with 8 bases that match TRBD2. The germline V gene encodes CDR1 LNHDA and CDR2 SQIVND (reference sequence). This CDR3 is built from 13 residues. V lost 7 bases and J lost 9; bases outside the gene matches: 8. The CDR3 spells CASNHGRASEQFF. The CDR3 bases are TGTGCCAGTAACCACGGGAGGGCCAGTGAGCAGTTCTTC.

This clone was observed a handful of times. The V and J genes are TRBV10-3 and TRBJ2-2; possible D gene TRBD1, 6 bases. The CDR3 has 15 residues. Trimming stripped 4 bases from V and 1 base from J, with 10 bases between. Germline loops: CDR1 ENHRY, CDR2 SYGVKD. The CDR3 is CAISGRGGNTGELFF. CDR3 bases: TGTGCCATCAGTGGCAGGGGTGGGAACACCGGGGAGCTGTTTTTT.

The sample holds one count of this clone. V usage is TRBV5-1 and J usage is TRBJ1-4, with TRBD1 matching 7 bases. The CDR3 runs 14 residues. Per the germline V gene, CDR1 is SGHRS and CDR2 is YFSETQ. The ends lost 6 bases at V and 0 bases at J; junction bases unmatched: 2. This CDR3 is CASTTGSTNEKLFF. Written as DNA, the CDR3 is TGCGCCAGCACGACAGGGTCAACTAATGAAAAACTGTTTTTT.

This clone was observed a single time. The chain links TRBV6-5 to TRBJ1-2, with 9 bases that match TRBD1. V trimming: 2 bases; J trimming: 4 bases; junction bases outside the gene matches: 5. Germline-derived CDR1 and CDR2 are MNHEY and SVGAGI. The CDR3 loop spans 15 amino acids. The CDR3 DNA sequence: TGTGCCAGCAGTTACCTTACAGGGGGCGGCTATGGCTACACCTTC. Its protein product is CASSYLTGGGYGYTF.

V usage is TRBV28 and J usage is TRBJ1-5; D is perhaps TRBD1 (6 bases). There are 15 residues in the CDR3. Deletions cut 3 bases from V and 7 bases from J, with 16 bases between. Germline CDR1 and CDR2: MDHEN and SYDVKM. The CDR3 loop is CASSFASSGEQPQHF. The CDR3 coding sequence is TGTGCCAGCAGTTTTGCGTCCTCAGGGGAACAGCCCCAGCATTTT.

This sequence joins TRBV30 and TRBJ1-2; D might be TRBD1 (5 bases). This CDR3 is 14 amino acids long. Trimming took off 2 bases at V and 4 bases at J, with 14 bases between the two ends. Germline CDR1 GTSNPN, CDR2 SVGIG (reference sequence). DNA of the CDR3: TGTGCCTGGAGTCCCACCCGAAGGGGCTATGGCTACACCTTC. The encoded protein is CAWSPTRRGYGYTF.

The rearrangement links TRBV6-6 to TRBJ1-2, with TRBD1 matching 7 bases. Germline loops: CDR1 MNHNY, CDR2 SVGAGI (reference sequence). This CDR3 comprises 15 residues. J was trimmed by 3 bases and V by 5 bases; bases with no gene match: 9. The DNA for the CDR3 is TGTGCCAGCAGTGGCGAGAACAGGGGTGACTATGGCTACACCTTC. Protein: CASSGENRGDYGYTF.

The V gene is TRBV29-1, the J gene TRBJ2-3, with 11 nucleotides matching TRBD2. The germline V gene has CDR1 SQVTM and CDR2 ANQGSEA. V shed 6 bases and J 5 bases; nucleotides not matched to a gene: 7. The CDR3 runs to 14 residues. CDR3 sequence reads: CSVDTGTSGDTQYF. DNA of the CDR3: TGCAGCGTCGATACCGGGACTAGCGGAGATACGCAGTATTTT.

The gene calls are TRBV5-4 and TRBJ2-7, with D perhaps TRBD2 (6 bases). V dropped 4 bases and J dropped 0 bases, with 17 bases sitting between them. From germline, CDR1 is SGHNT and CDR2 YYREEE (reference sequence). The CDR3 has 16 amino acids. The CDR3 DNA follows: TGTGCCAGCAGCCCCCATACCGTCGGGAGCTCCTACGAGCAGTACGTC. It codes for CASSPHTVGSSYEQYV.

CDR3 coding DNA: TGTGCCAGCAGTTTAGGACGCGGGAGCACCGGGGAGCTGTTTTTT. Its protein is CASSLGRGSTGELFF. The chain recombines TRBV28 with TRBJ2-2; 7 bases fit TRBD2. Per germline, CDR1 MDHEN and CDR2 SYDVKM. The CDR3 is 15 amino acids. V was clipped by 2 bases and J by 4 bases; unmatched bases: 4.

The CDR3 loop is CSARTPYEQYV. In nucleotides, the CDR3 is TGCAGTGCTAGAACACCCTACGAGCAGTACGTC. The chain is built from TRBV20-1 and TRBJ2-7; no reliable D call. CDR1 is DFQATT, CDR2 SNEGSKA, per germline (reference sequence). Trimming cost V 2 bases and J 2 bases, with 4 bases left between them. The CDR3 loop spans 11 amino acids.

The chain carries TRBV7-9 and TRBJ2-1; 10 bases map to TRBD2. The germline gives CDR1 SEHNR, CDR2 FQNEAQ (reference sequence). CDR3 length: 15 amino acids. J was trimmed by 9 bases and V by 3 bases; bases with no gene match: 8. The CDR3 region has the DNA TGTGCCAGCAGCTTCCTAGCGGGAGAAGAACGTGAGCAGTTCTTC. Translating gives CASSFLAGEEREQFF.

The rearrangement uses TRBV6-1 and TRBJ1-5; a weak D match, TRBD1 (5 bases). The CDR3 extends over 13 amino acids. The germline V gene encodes CDR1 MNHNS and CDR2 SASEGT. V was clipped by 9 bases and J by 11 bases, with 20 bases between them. CDR3 sequence (DNA): TGTGCCAGTAGGGACCCCCAAACGGTGTCCCAGCATTTT. This translates into CASRDPQTVSQHF.